These T cell receptor beta chains were read from a single sample in a study of Ad26.COV2.S vaccination and SARS-CoV-2 variants. TCRdb keeps only in-frame clones here, not all; method: immunoSEQ multiplex PCR. The sample records 200,000 to 250,000 clones, around 89% being singletons. The sequencing used peripheral blood, collected in a trial of Ad26.COV2.S vaccine versus placebo. These receptors all stem from a person aged 18-60 years who received the Ad26.COV2.S COVID-19 vaccine or a placebo. The CDR3 runs from the conserved cysteine through the conserved F or W. A D gene is named only where the DNA matches it firmly. Size values are once, few and many counts, or a class for expanded clones, and some rows have none.

TRBV28,NA,NA,TRBJ2-7,CASSPGGKDYEQYF,TGTGCCAGCAGCCCTGGAGGGAAGGATTACGAGCAGTACTTC
TRBV11-2,NA,NA,TRBJ1-6,CASSLAEGNNSPLHF,TGTGCCAGCAGCTTAGCGGAGGGAAATAATTCACCCCTCCACTTT
TRBV20-1,NA,NA,TRBJ2-3,CSAREVYTQYF,TGCAGTGCTAGAGAGGTGTACACGCAGTATTTT
TRBV30,NA,NA,TRBJ1-1,CAWSVQGNTEAFF,TGTGCCTGGAGTGTACAAGGGAACACTGAAGCTTTCTTT
TRBV11-2,NA,NA,TRBJ1-1,CASSSLDLASTEAFF,TGTGCCAGCAGCTCACTAGACCTGGCGAGCACTGAAGCTTTCTTT
TRBV5-4,NA,TRBD2,TRBJ2-1,CASSRSGGAGNEQFF,TGTGCCAGCAGCCGCAGCGGGGGGGCCGGCAATGAGCAGTTCTTC
TRBV6-4,NA,NA,TRBJ2-7,CASREAGVYEQYF,TGTGCCAGCAGGGAAGCAGGGGTCTACGAGCAGTACTTC
TRBV6-4,once,NA,TRBJ1-6,CASSDPLDRCSYNSPLHF,TGTGCCAGCAGTGACCCACTGGATAGATGCTCCTATAATTCACCCCTCCACTTT
TRBV5-1,NA,NA,TRBJ2-7,CASSLGNLVGEQYF,TGCGCCAGCAGCTTGGGGAACCTAGTAGGCGAGCAGTACTTC
TRBV7-2,few,NA,TRBJ1-3,CASSLDSPGGTIYF,TGTGCCAGCAGCTTAGACAGCCCCGGGGGCACCATATATTTT
TRBV28,NA,TRBD2,TRBJ2-5,CASSWGAGTSAMAQYF,TGTGCCAGCAGTTGGGGTGCCGGGACTAGCGCGATGGCCCAGTACTTC
TRBV14,NA,NA,TRBJ2-3,CASSQGRYSTDTQYF,TGTGCCAGCAGCCAAGGGAGATATAGCACAGATACGCAGTATTTT
TRBV6-1,NA,NA,TRBJ1-2,CASSESAGPYGYTF,TGTGCCAGCAGTGAAAGTGCAGGACCGTATGGCTACACCTTC
TRBV28,once,TRBD1,TRBJ2-7,CASSRTGQRDEQYF,TGTGCCAGCAGCCGCACGGGACAGAGGGACGAGCAGTACTTC
TRBV7-9,NA,NA,TRBJ1-4,CASSLGVMDEKLFF,TGTGCCAGCAGCTTAGGGGTGATGGATGAAAAACTGTTTTTT
TRBV6-2/TRBV6-3,NA,NA,TRBJ2-7,CASSTGTFYEQYF,TGTGCCAGCAGTACCGGGACTTTCTACGAGCAGTACTTC
TRBV7-9,NA,NA,TRBJ2-2,CASSPVGGSTGELFF,TGTGCCAGCAGCCCGGTCGGGGGATCCACCGGGGAGCTGTTTTTT
TRBV5-1,NA,NA,TRBJ2-7,CASSLAGGTHEQYF,TGCGCCAGCAGCTTGGCCGGAGGGACCCACGAGCAGTACTTC
TRBV19,NA,NA,TRBJ1-5,CASSIDSFSNQPQHF,TGTGCCAGTAGTATAGACAGTTTTAGCAATCAGCCCCAGCATTTT
TRBV9,NA,NA,TRBJ2-5,CASSVAIGETQYF,TGTGCCAGCAGCGTAGCGATAGGAGAGACCCAGTACTTC
TRBV10-3,NA,NA,TRBJ1-1,CAISESQGPEAFF,TGTGCCATCAGTGAGTCCCAGGGTCCTGAAGCTTTCTTT
TRBV19,NA,NA,TRBJ2-7,CASSIDPYEQYF,TGTGCCAGTAGTATTGATCCCTACGAGCAGTACTTC
TRBV19,NA,NA,TRBJ1-2,CASSFGTENYGYTF,TGTGCCAGTAGTTTTGGGACCGAGAACTATGGCTACACCTTC
TRBV19,NA,NA,TRBJ2-2,CASSQGSNTGELFF,TGTGCCAGTAGTCAAGGTTCGAACACCGGGGAGCTGTTTTTT
TRBV6-5,NA,NA,TRBJ1-6,CASSYWTLADSPLHF,TGTGCCAGCAGTTACTGGACATTGGCGGATTCACCCCTCCACTTT
TRBV10-3,once,NA,TRBJ2-1,CAISEMGGNEQFF,TGTGCCATCAGTGAAATGGGAGGAAATGAGCAGTTCTTC
TRBV9,NA,NA,TRBJ1-2,CASSPSLAVRGYTF,TGTGCCAGCAGCCCGAGCCTAGCGGTGAGGGGCTACACCTTC
TRBV30,few,NA,TRBJ2-7,CAWSFSGAYEQYF,TGTGCCTGGAGTTTTTCGGGAGCCTACGAGCAGTACTTC
TRBV2,medium-sized,NA,TRBJ1-1,CASSEALDRMNTEAFF,TGTGCCAGCAGTGAAGCCCTGGACAGAATGAACACTGAAGCTTTCTTT
TRBV5-8,NA,NA,TRBJ2-2,CASSWPPTVNTGELFF,TGTGCCAGCAGCTGGCCTCCGACAGTAAACACCGGGGAGCTGTTTTTT
TRBV28,NA,TRBD1,TRBJ1-2,CASRVPRQGGYGYTF,TGTGCCAGCAGAGTACCCAGACAGGGTGGCTATGGCTACACCTTC
TRBV28,NA,NA,TRBJ1-1,CASTFGTNTEAFF,TGTGCCAGCACCTTCGGGACTAACACTGAAGCTTTCTTT
TRBV5-1,NA,NA,TRBJ2-1,CASRDTTYNEQFF,TGCGCCAGCAGGGACACCACCTACAATGAGCAGTTCTTC
TRBV6-2/TRBV6-3,NA,TRBD2,TRBJ2-7,CASSPRREGYEQYF,TGTGCCAGCAGCCCCCGCAGGGAGGGCTACGAGCAGTACTTC
TRBV5-6,NA,NA,TRBJ2-7,CASSLVQVSDEQYF,TGTGCCAGCAGCTTGGTACAGGTATCCGACGAGCAGTACTTC
TRBV5-6,NA,NA,TRBJ2-6,CASSVMPGANVLTF,TGTGCCAGCAGCGTAATGCCTGGGGCCAACGTCCTGACTTTC
TRBV28,NA,NA,TRBJ2-7,CASSLGSGTYEQYF,TGTGCCAGCAGTTTGGGCTCTGGTACCTACGAGCAGTACTTC
TRBV19,NA,NA,TRBJ1-1,CASSIRYGTEAFF,TGTGCCAGTAGCATCAGGTATGGAACTGAAGCTTTCTTT
TRBV6-2/TRBV6-3,NA,NA,TRBJ2-1,CASSYRDGSYNEQFF,TGTGCCAGCAGTTACAGAGATGGATCCTACAATGAGCAGTTCTTC
TRBV11-2,NA,TRBD1,TRBJ2-3,CASSPRDRETDTQYF,TGTGCCAGCAGCCCCCGGGACAGGGAGACAGATACGCAGTATTTT
TRBV5-1,NA,TRBD1,TRBJ1-3,CASSPRTGEGPGNTIYF,TGCGCCAGCAGCCCCCGGACAGGGGAAGGTCCTGGAAACACCATATATTTT
TRBV2,NA,NA,TRBJ2-3,CASSLDPQYF,TGTGCCAGCAGCCTTGACCCCCAGTATTTT
TRBV3-1/TRBV3-2,once,NA,TRBJ2-3,CASSQDTWGGGTDTQYF,TGTGCCAGCAGCCAAGATACTTGGGGGGGCGGCACAGATACGCAGTATTTT
TRBV6-2/TRBV6-3,NA,NA,TRBJ1-4,CASSRSQAGNEKLFF,TGTGCCAGCAGTAGATCACAGGCCGGCAATGAAAAACTGTTTTTT
TRBV20-1,NA,NA,TRBJ1-1,CSAIDRRRNTEAFF,TGCAGTGCTATTGACAGGCGTAGGAACACTGAAGCTTTCTTT
TRBV27,NA,NA,TRBJ2-7,CASSAGTEQYF,TGTGCCAGCAGCGCCGGGACGGAGCAGTACTTC
TRBV6-2/TRBV6-3,NA,NA,TRBJ1-6,CASSPTGGDNSPLHF,TGTGCCAGCAGTCCGACGGGTGGCGATAATTCACCCCTCCACTTT
TRBV7-3,NA,TRBD2,TRBJ2-2,CASSSGLAGVTGELFF,TGTGCCAGCAGCTCCGGACTAGCGGGGGTTACCGGGGAGCTGTTTTTT
TRBV28,NA,NA,TRBJ1-2,CASSVPGTNYGYTF,TGTGCCAGCAGTGTGCCAGGGACTAACTATGGCTACACCTTC
TRBV15,once,TRBD1,TRBJ1-2,CATSSIPGQGDGYTF,TGTGCCACCAGCAGCATTCCGGGACAGGGTGATGGCTACACCTTC
TRBV5-4,NA,NA,TRBJ1-6,CASSSEQTSSYNSPLHF,TGTGCCAGCAGCTCCGAACAGACGAGCTCCTATAATTCACCCCTCCACTTT
TRBV27,NA,NA,TRBJ2-3,CASSLIDPTDTQYF,TGTGCCAGCAGTTTAATCGACCCAACAGATACGCAGTATTTT
TRBV5-4,NA,TRBD2,TRBJ2-1,CASSRPLAGYNEQFF,TGTGCCAGCAGCCGTCCTCTAGCGGGGTACAATGAGCAGTTCTTC
TRBV18,NA,TRBD1,TRBJ1-1,CASSPTQGEAFF,TGTGCCAGCTCACCAACACAGGGGGAAGCTTTCTTT
TRBV11-2,NA,NA,TRBJ2-7,CASSLAGAGDEQYF,TGTGCCAGCAGCTTAGCCGGGGCCGGGGACGAGCAGTACTTC
TRBV28,NA,TRBD1,TRBJ1-5,CASSWTGSSNQPQHF,TGTGCCAGCAGTTGGACAGGGTCTAGCAATCAGCCCCAGCATTTT
TRBV5-5,NA,TRBD2,TRBJ2-3,CASSLYPAGGRTDTQYF,TGTGCCAGCAGCTTGTATCCAGCGGGGGGGCGTACAGATACGCAGTATTTT
TRBV4-1,NA,NA,TRBJ2-3,CASSQDGIRDTQYF,TGCGCCAGCAGCCAAGATGGGATCCGAGATACGCAGTATTTT
TRBV7-9,NA,NA,TRBJ1-2,CASSLLTNYGYTF,TGTGCCAGCAGCCTCCTAACTAACTATGGCTACACCTTC
TRBV28,NA,TRBD2,TRBJ2-7,CASSPRLAGGWVYEQYF,TGTGCCAGCAGTCCCAGACTAGCGGGAGGCTGGGTGTACGAGCAGTACTTC